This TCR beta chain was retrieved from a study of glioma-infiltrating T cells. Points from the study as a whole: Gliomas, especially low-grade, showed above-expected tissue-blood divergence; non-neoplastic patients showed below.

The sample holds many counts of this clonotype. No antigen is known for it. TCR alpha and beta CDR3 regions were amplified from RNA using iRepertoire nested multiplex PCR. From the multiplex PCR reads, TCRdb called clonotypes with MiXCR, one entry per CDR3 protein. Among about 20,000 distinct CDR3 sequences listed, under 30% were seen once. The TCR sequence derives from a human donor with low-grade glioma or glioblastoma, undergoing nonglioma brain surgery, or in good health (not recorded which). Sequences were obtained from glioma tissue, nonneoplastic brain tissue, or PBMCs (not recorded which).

The CDR3 coding sequence is TGTGCCAGCAGGTCAACAGGGGAGGTGGGGTCACCCCTCCACTTT. This sequence encodes CASRSTGEVGSPLHF. The J gene is TRBJ1-6, the V gene TRBV28, with TRBD1 matching 7 bases. Per germline, CDR1 MDHEN and CDR2 SYDVKM. The junction had 12 bases not matched to a gene; V was cut back by 6 bases and J by 10 bases. This CDR3 is 15 amino acids long. Looking up the rest from reference TRBV28 and TRBJ1-6 gives the full variable domain: DVKVTQSSRYLVKRTGEKVFLECVQDMDHENMFWYRQDPGLGLRLIYFSYDVKMKEKGDIPEGYSVSREKKERFSLILESASTNQTSMYLCASRSTGEVGSPLHFGNGTRLTVT.